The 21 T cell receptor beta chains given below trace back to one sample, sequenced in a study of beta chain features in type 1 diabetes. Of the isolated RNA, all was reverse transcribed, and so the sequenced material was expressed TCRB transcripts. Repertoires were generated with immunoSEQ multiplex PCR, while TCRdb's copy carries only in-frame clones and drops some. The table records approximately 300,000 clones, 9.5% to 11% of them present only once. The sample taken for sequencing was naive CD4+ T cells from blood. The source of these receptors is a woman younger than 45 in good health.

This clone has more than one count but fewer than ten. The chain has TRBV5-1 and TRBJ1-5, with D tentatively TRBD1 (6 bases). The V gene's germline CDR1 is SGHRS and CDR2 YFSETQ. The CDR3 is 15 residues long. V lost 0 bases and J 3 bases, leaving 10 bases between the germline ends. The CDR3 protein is CASSLGAGVNQPQHF. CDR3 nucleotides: TGCGCCAGCAGCTTGGGGGCAGGGGTCAATCAGCCCCAGCATTTT.

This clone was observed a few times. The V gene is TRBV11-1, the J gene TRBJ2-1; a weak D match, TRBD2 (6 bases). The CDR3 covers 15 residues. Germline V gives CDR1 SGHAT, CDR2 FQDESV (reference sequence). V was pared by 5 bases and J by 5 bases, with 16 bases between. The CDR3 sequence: CASSGPGEKNNEQFF. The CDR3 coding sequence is TGTGCCAGCAGCGGTCCGGGAGAGAAAAACAATGAGCAGTTCTTC.

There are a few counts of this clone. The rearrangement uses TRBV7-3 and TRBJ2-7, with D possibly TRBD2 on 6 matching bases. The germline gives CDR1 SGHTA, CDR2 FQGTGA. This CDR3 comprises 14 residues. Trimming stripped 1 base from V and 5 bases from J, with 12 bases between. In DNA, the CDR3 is TGTGCCAGCAGCTTAAGGCTAGCGAAGCACGAGCAGTACTTC. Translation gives CASSLRLAKHEQYF.

The CDR3 reads CASSVTGSSYEQYF. CDR3 bases: TGTGCCAGCAGCGTTACAGGGAGCTCCTACGAGCAGTACTTC. This chain uses TRBV7-6 with TRBJ2-7; TRBD1 might be the D (6 bases). Trimming took off 5 bases at V and 0 bases at J, with 11 bases between the two ends. The germline CDR1 and CDR2 sequences are SGHVS and FNYEAQ. The CDR3 is 14 residues long.

CDR3 coding DNA: TGCAGCGCAGCACAGGACAACTATGGCTACACCTTC. Protein product: CSAAQDNYGYTF. J is TRBJ1-2 and V is TRBV29-1; TRBD1 might be the D (5 bases). V lost 7 bases and J 2 bases, leaving 11 bases between the germline ends. The germline gives CDR1 SQVTM, CDR2 ANQGSEA. CDR3 length: 12 amino acids.

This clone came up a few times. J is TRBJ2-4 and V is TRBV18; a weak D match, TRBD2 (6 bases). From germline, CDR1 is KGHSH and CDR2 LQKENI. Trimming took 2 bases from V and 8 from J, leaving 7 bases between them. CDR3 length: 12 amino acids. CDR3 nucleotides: TGTGCCAGCTCACCAGGGGAGGACATTCAGTACTTC. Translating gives CASSPGEDIQYF.

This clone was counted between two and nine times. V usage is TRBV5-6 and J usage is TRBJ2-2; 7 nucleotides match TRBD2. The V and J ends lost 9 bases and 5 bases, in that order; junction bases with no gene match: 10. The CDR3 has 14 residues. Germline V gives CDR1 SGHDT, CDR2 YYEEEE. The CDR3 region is CATRPGGGTGELFF. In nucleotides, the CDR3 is TGTGCCACCCGGCCGGGGGGAGGGACCGGGGAGCTGTTTTTT.

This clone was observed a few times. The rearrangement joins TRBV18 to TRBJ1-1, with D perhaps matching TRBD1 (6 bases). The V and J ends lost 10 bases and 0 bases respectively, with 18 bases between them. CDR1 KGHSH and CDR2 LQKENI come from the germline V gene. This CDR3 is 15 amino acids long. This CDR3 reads CATNSRQAMNTEAFF. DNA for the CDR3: TGTGCCACCAACTCAAGACAGGCCATGAACACTGAAGCTTTCTTT.

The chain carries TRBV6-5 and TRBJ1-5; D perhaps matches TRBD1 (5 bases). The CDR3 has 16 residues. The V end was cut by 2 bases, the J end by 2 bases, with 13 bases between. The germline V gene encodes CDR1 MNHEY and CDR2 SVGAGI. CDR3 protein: CASSYSGTGGNQPQHF. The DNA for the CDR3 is TGTGCCAGCAGTTACAGTGGGACGGGGGGCAATCAGCCCCAGCATTTT.

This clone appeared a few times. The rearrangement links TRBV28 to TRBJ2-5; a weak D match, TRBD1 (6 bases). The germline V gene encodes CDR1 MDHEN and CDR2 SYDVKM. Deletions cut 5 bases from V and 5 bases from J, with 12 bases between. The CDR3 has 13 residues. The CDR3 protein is CASSPGQTETQYF. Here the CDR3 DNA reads TGTGCCAGCAGTCCTGGACAGACCGAGACCCAGTACTTC.

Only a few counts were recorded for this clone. Written as DNA, the CDR3 is TGCGCCAGCAGCTTGAGGGGGGGTAGCAATCAGCCCCAGCATTTT. Its translation: CASSLRGGSNQPQHF. The V call is TRBV5-1, the J call TRBJ1-5; TRBD1 might be the D (6 bases). Trimming cost V 1 base and J 0 bases, with 8 bases left between them. The V gene's germline CDR1 is SGHRS and CDR2 YFSETQ. The CDR3 loop spans 15 amino acids.

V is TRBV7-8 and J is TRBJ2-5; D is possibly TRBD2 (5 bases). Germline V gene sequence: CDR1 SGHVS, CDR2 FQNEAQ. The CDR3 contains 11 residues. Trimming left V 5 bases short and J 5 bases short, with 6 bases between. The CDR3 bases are TGTGCCAGCAGCACGGGGGAGACCCAGTACTTC. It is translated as CASSTGETQYF.

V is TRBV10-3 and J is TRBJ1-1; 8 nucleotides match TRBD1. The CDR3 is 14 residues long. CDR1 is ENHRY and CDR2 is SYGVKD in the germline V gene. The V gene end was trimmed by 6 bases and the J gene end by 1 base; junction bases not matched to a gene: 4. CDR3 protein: CAIRWGQENTEAFF. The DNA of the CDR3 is TGTGCCATCAGATGGGGACAGGAGAACACTGAAGCTTTCTTT.

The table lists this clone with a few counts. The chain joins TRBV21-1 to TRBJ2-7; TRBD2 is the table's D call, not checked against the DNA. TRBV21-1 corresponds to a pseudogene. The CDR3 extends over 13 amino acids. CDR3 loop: CATLAGEFHEQYF. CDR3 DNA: TGTGCCACATTAGCGGGAGAATTCCACGAGCAGTACTTC.

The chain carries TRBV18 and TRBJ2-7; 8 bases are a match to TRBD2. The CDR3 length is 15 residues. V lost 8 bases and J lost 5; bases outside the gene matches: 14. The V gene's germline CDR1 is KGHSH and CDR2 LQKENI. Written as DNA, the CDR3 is TGTGCCAGCAACAGAGGACTAGCACCTTTGGACGAGCAGTACTTC. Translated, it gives CASNRGLAPLDEQYF.

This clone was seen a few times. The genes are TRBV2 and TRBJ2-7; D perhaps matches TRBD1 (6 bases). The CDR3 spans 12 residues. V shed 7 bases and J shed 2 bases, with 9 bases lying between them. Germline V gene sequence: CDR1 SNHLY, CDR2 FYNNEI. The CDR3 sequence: CASTGQPYEQYF. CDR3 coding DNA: TGTGCCAGCACTGGACAGCCCTACGAGCAGTACTTC.

As DNA, the CDR3 is TGCAGCAGCGGACAGGGAGGTATGAACACTGAAGCTTTCTTT. Translation: CSSGQGGMNTEAFF. J is TRBJ1-1 and V is TRBV29-1, with TRBD1 identical over 8 bases. J gave up 0 bases and V 8 bases, and 8 bases lay outside the gene matches. Germline V gene lookup returns CDR1 SQVTM and CDR2 ANQGSEA. The CDR3 is 14 residues long.

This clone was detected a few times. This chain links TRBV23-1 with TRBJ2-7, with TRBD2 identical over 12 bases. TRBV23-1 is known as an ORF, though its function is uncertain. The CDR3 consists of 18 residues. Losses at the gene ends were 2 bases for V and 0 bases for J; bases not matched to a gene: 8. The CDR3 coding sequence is TGCGCCAGCAGTCAAGGAGGGACTAGCGGGCCGAGCTCCTACGAGCAGTACTTC. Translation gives CASSQGGTSGPSSYEQYF.

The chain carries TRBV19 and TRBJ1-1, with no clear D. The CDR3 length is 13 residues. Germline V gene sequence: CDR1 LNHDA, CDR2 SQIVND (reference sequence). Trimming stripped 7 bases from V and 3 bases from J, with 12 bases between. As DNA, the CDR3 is TGTGCCAGTACCCCGAACGGGGACACTGAAGCTTTCTTT. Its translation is CASTPNGDTEAFF.

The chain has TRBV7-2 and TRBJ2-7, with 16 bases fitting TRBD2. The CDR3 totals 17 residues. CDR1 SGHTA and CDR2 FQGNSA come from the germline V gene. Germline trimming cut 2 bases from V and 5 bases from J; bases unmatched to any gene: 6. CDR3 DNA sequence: TGTGCCAGCAGCTTACCGGGACTAGCGGGAGGGTTAAACGAGCAGTACTTC. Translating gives CASSLPGLAGGLNEQYF.

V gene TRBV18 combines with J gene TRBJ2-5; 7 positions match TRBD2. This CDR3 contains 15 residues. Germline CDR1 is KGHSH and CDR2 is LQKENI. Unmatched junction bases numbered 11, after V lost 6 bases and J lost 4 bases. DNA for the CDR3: TGTGCCAGCTCCGCCATTTCGGGAGGAGGAGAGACCCAGTACTTC. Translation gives CASSAISGGGETQYF. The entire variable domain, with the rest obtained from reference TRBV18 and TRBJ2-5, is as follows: NAGVMQNPRHLVRRRGQEARLRCSPMKGHSHVYWYRQLPEEGLKFMVYLQKENIIDESGMPKERFSAEFPKEGPSILRIQQVVRGDSAAYFCASSAISGGGETQYFGPGTRLLVL.